What follows describes a single T cell receptor (beta chain). This sample is drawn from a study of cytomegalovirus exposure and HLA in healthy donors. Overall study: Inside one of the first data releases sat around 86 million unique TCRs taken from HLA-typed donors.

PCR amplification relied on 60 Vbeta primers (plus 13 Jbeta primers). Libraries were prepared by immunoSEQ multiplex PCR; TCRdb keeps only in-frame clonotypes and omits some of them. Found here are around 150,000 clones, roughly 73% of them singletons; the top ten hold about 1%. The CDR3 extends over 16 amino acids. Trimming removed 3 bases from V and 2 bases from J, with 17 bases in between. Germline values: CDR1 MNHEY, CDR2 SMNVEV (reference sequence). The sequence derives from a male donor in good health and CMV-seronegative. The sample consisted of PBMCs. The V and J genes are TRBV27 and TRBJ2-7, with a possible D match to TRBD1 (5 bases). The CDR3 nucleotides are TGTGCCAGCAGTTTGGTTAGGGGCGCAGAACCCTACGAGCAGTACTTC. This gives the protein CASSLVRGAEPYEQYF.